This record concerns one TCR beta chain sequence. Its antigen remains unidentified. This same CDR3 is encoded by further DNA sequences in the sample. The sample originates from a study of shared clonotypes between healthy human individuals. Study-wide results and caveats: On the whole, naive subsets had larger estimated richness than memory subsets had.

Adult Caucasians living in Nashville, Tennessee made up all of the donors. An assay was performed, and its level was deep. Sequencing used immunoSEQ multiplex PCR; TCRdb keeps in-frame clones, though not all of them. The sample has under 1,900,000 clones, approximately 98.5% seen once; the top ten hold about 0.35%. Looked up from germline, CDR1 is MDHEN and CDR2 is SYDVKM. V gave up 6 bases and J gave up 0 bases; unmatched junction bases: 3. This CDR3 is built from 15 residues. What was sequenced was naive CD4+ T cells sorted from blood. Subset here: CD45RA+ positively selected. The chain combines TRBV28 with TRBJ2-2; 8 positions match TRBD2. This clonotype was sampled from a man aged 25 to 40 in good health. The CDR3 region is CASSLAGTNTGELFF. In DNA, the CDR3 is TGTGCCAGCAGCCTAGCGGGTACGAACACCGGGGAGCTGTTTTTT.